What follows is one TCR beta chain and its context. Its antigen is still unknown. These data are taken from a study of shared clonotypes between healthy human individuals. Findings and limits, study-wide: Around 5% was the fraction of naive CD4 clonotypes found shared across a few donors.

The sorted-subset replicate PCRs were given roughly 190 ng DNA, which is tens of thousands of T cell genomes. Sequencing was performed with immunoSEQ multiplex PCR; in TCRdb, only in-frame clones are kept and a portion is missing. Here the sample spans about 960,000 clones, more than 75% being singletons. Germline V gene sequence: CDR1 MDHEN, CDR2 SYDVKM. V lost 5 bases and J lost 2, with 9 bases in between. This CDR3 has 14 amino acids. The receptor was isolated from a man aged 18 to 29 in good health. The chain is built from TRBV28 and TRBJ1-4; TRBD1 might be the D (5 bases). What was sequenced was memory CD4+ T cells sorted from blood. Subset specified: CD45RA-negative fraction. The CDR3, as DNA: TGTGCCAGCAGTCCGGACAAGACTAATGAAAAACTGTTTTTT. This translates into CASSPDKTNEKLFF.